This T cell receptor (beta chain) appears in the sequencing data of a study of shared clonotypes between healthy human individuals. All the donors were Caucasian adults who lived in Nashville, Tennessee. V trimming: 8 bases; J trimming: 2 bases; junction bases outside the gene matches: 12. The germline CDR1 and CDR2 sequences are MDHEN and SYDVKM. The CDR3 loop spans 16 amino acids. This clone was observed a few times. Generated by immunoSEQ multiplex PCR, the TCRdb table keeps only in-frame clones and is missing some. The sample includes some 490,000 clones, approximately 80% seen only once; the top ten take 12%.

The sequencing input was PBMCs. The TCR originated in a woman in her thirties or forties in good health. Some clones in this sample may be carry-over from other donors' samples. This chain links TRBV28 with TRBJ2-1, with TRBD1 matching 7 bases. For the CDR3, the DNA is TGTGCCAGCCCCCCCTCGGGACAGAGTACCTACAATGAGCAGTTCTTC. It yields the protein CASPPSGQSTYNEQFF. Based on the CDR3 plus reference TRBV28 and TRBJ2-1, the full variable domain is DVKVTQSSRYLVKRTGEKVFLECVQDMDHENMFWYRQDPGLGLRLIYFSYDVKMKEKGDIPEGYSVSREKKERFSLILESASTNQTSMYLCASPPSGQSTYNEQFFGPGTRLTVL.